Listed here are 29 T cell receptor beta chains from one sample, sequenced in a study of blood T cells in healthy people across ages. It was with a sample-barcoded 5' primer and a J-beta primer mix that a second PCR of about 6 to 11 cycles was run. From the 5' RACE reads, TCRdb called clonotypes with MiXCR, one entry per CDR3 protein. The table includes some 780,000 distinct CDR3 sequences, more than 55% detected once. Material for sequencing was blood. These receptors originate from a man aged 40-55 years in good health.

This clonotype has a handful of counts. V and J are TRBV5-6 and TRBJ1-5; D call uncertain. In germline, CDR1 is SGHDT, CDR2 YYEEEE. There are 16 residues in the CDR3. Trimming pared 5 bases from V and 3 bases from J, leaving 18 bases between. The DNA of the CDR3 is TGTGCCAGCAGTCAGACGAAACAGCAGCCCAATCAGCCCCAGCATTTT. This codes for CASSQTKQQPNQPQHF.

The rearrangement links TRBV6-1 to TRBJ2-6; TRBD1 agrees at 10 bases. From germline, CDR1 is MNHNS and CDR2 SASEGT. This CDR3 is built from 17 residues. Trimming removed 8 bases from V and 4 bases from J; junction bases left unmatched: 11. The CDR3 protein is CASGRRQGARGANVLTF. The DNA for the CDR3 is TGTGCCAGCGGAAGGCGACAGGGGGCAAGGGGGGCCAACGTCCTGACTTTC.

The chain joins TRBV6-5 to TRBJ1-5; D ambiguous. CDR1 is MNHEY and CDR2 is SVGAGI in the germline V gene. Trimming cost V 5 bases and J 5 bases, with 16 bases left between them. CDR3 length: 15 residues. The CDR3 sequence: CASSPGRTRDQPQHF. DNA of the CDR3: TGTGCCAGCAGTCCGGGCCGGACTCGGGATCAGCCCCAGCATTTT.

The V and J genes are TRBV20-1 and TRBJ2-1; no definite D call. CDR1 DFQATT and CDR2 SNEGSKA come from the germline V gene (reference sequence). The CDR3 length is 14 residues. The V end lost 3 bases, the J end lost 9 bases, and 18 bases lay between the germline ends. The chain's CDR3 is CSARRQNAGTEQFF. As DNA, the CDR3 is TGCAGTGCTAGGAGACAAAACGCAGGCACTGAGCAGTTCTTC.

Turning to this clonotype: This may be a read error, as it is one base from a much larger clone. The rearrangement joins TRBV29-1 to TRBJ2-5, with D perhaps matching TRBD1 or TRBD2 (6 bases each). Germline CDR1 reads SQVTM; CDR2 reads ANQGSEA. V dropped 4 bases and J dropped 11 bases, with 23 bases sitting between them. CDR3 size: 14 residues. DNA of the CDR3: TGCAGCGTTGCCGCGAGGGGGGCCCACAATGAGCAGTACTTC. Residues: CSVAARGAHNEQYF.

The genes are TRBV7-2 and TRBJ2-5; D possibly corresponds to TRBD1 (5 bases). The germline gives CDR1 SGHTA, CDR2 FQGNSA. This CDR3 region has 13 residues. Trimming cost V 5 bases and J 8 bases, with 15 bases left between them. CDR3 protein: CASSGQGMGTQYF. The CDR3 DNA follows: TGTGCCAGCAGCGGGCAGGGTATGGGAACCCAGTACTTC.

The chain combines TRBV27 with TRBJ1-1; 8 bases line up with TRBD1. V was clipped by 6 bases and J by 7 bases; unmatched bases: 13. Per the germline V gene, CDR1 is MNHEY and CDR2 is SMNVEV (reference sequence). The CDR3 loop spans 15 amino acids. This CDR3 is CASRSQGAQGGEAFF. Here the CDR3 DNA reads TGTGCCAGCAGATCTCAGGGGGCGCAGGGGGGTGAAGCTTTCTTT.

CDR3 region: CATSDLQAGYTGELFF. The CDR3 nucleotides read TGTGCCACCAGTGATTTACAAGCGGGCTACACCGGGGAGCTGTTTTTT. The chain recombines TRBV24-1 with TRBJ2-2; a weak D match, TRBD2 (6 bases). Trimming removed 1 base at V and 3 bases at J, with 11 bases between. CDR1 and CDR2 from the germline V gene are KGHDR and SFDVKD. The CDR3 spans 16 residues.

The rearrangement joins TRBV5-1 to TRBJ2-1, with a tentative D call TRBD2 (5 bases). From germline, CDR1 is SGHRS and CDR2 YFSETQ. The CDR3 sequence is 15 residues long. The germline V and J ends were trimmed by 2 bases and 9 bases, with 18 bases remaining between them. The CDR3 is CASSLVPPPGGEQFF. The CDR3 coding sequence is TGCGCCAGCAGCTTAGTACCCCCACCCGGAGGTGAGCAGTTCTTC. Supplemented by reference TRBV5-1 and TRBJ2-1, the full variable domain reads KAGVTQTPRYLIKTRGQQVTLSCSPISGHRSVSWYQQTPGQGLQFLFEYFSETQRNKGNFPGRFSGRQFSNSRSEMNVSTLELGDSALYLCASSLVPPPGGEQFFGPGTRLTVL.

This chain links TRBV7-3 with TRBJ2-1, with D perhaps matching TRBD1 (6 bases). CDR3 size: 15 residues. The germline CDR1 and CDR2 sequences are SGHTA and FQGTGA. Trimming pared 1 base from V and 0 bases from J, leaving 7 bases between. CDR3 coding DNA: TGTGCCAGCAGCTTAATAGGGGGCTCCTACAATGAGCAGTTCTTC. This codes for CASSLIGGSYNEQFF.

This clonotype was seen a handful of times. The chain carries TRBV4-1 and TRBJ2-1; 7 bases fit TRBD2. CDR3 length: 15 amino acids. Germline CDR1 MGHRA, CDR2 YSYEKL. V lost 6 bases, J lost 2 bases, and 7 bases stayed unmatched. The chain's CDR3 is CASRGIGTTYNEQFF. CDR3 DNA sequence: TGCGCCAGCAGGGGTATAGGGACTACCTACAATGAGCAGTTCTTC.

The V gene is TRBV29-1, the J gene TRBJ2-7; tentatively, D is TRBD1 (6 bases). Germline lookup yields CDR1 SQVTM and CDR2 ANQGSEA. This CDR3 comprises 13 residues. Trimming shortened V by 1 base and J by 2 bases, and 9 bases separated the two germline ends. CDR3 DNA: TGCAGCGTTGAAGGGCAGGGGACCTACGAGCAGTACTTC. The encoded protein is CSVEGQGTYEQYF.

This clonotype was observed at least ten times. The genes are TRBV6-2 or TRBV6-3 and TRBJ1-2; 7 nucleotides agree with TRBD1. The CDR3 consists of 16 residues. Germline V gives CDR1 MNHEY, CDR2 SVGEGT. V gave up 8 bases and J gave up 4 bases; unmatched junction bases: 16. CDR3 DNA: TGTGCCAGCCTCAGCTCGGCGGCGGGACAGCTCTATGGCTACACCTTC. Protein: CASLSSAAGQLYGYTF.

The V and J genes are TRBV12-3 or TRBV12-4 and TRBJ2-7; 8 bases fit TRBD2. The CDR3 covers 15 residues. V gave up 2 bases and J gave up 4 bases; unmatched junction bases: 7. The CDR3 nucleotides are TGTGCCAGCAGTTTAAGGGGACTAGATAGTTACGAGCAGTACTTC. Translating it yields CASSLRGLDSYEQYF.

This sequence joins TRBV28 and TRBJ2-3, with 11 bases matching TRBD1. J lost 6 bases, V lost 3 bases, and 5 bases had no gene match. The CDR3 length is 15 residues. Germline values: CDR1 MDHEN, CDR2 SYDVKM. CDR3 sequence reads: CASSLLGTGGDTQYF. The DNA for the CDR3 is TGTGCCAGCAGTTTGCTTGGGACAGGGGGGGATACGCAGTATTTT.

This rearrangement joins TRBV11-2 to TRBJ2-7, with TRBD2 as a possible D gene (6 bases). Germline V CDR1 and CDR2: SGHAT, FQNNGV. The CDR3 spans 14 residues. Trimming took off 5 bases at V and 0 bases at J, with 11 bases between the two ends. This CDR3 is CASSPGTPSYEQYF. CDR3 in DNA: TGTGCCAGCAGCCCCGGGACTCCCTCCTACGAGCAGTACTTC.

V is TRBV14 and J is TRBJ1-2; D is possibly TRBD1 (5 bases). Germline V gives CDR1 SGHDN, CDR2 FVKESK. Trimming removed 2 bases from V and 4 bases from J, with 8 bases in between. CDR3 size: 13 residues. In DNA form, the CDR3 reads TGTGCCAGCAGCCAATCAGGGAGCTATGGCTACACCTTC. Translation gives CASSQSGSYGYTF.

This clonotype was counted a single time. One end of the junction varies from germline; a read error may be responsible. The chain links TRBV4-2 to TRBJ2-6; 8 nucleotides match TRBD1. The length of the CDR3 is 19 residues. CDR1 and CDR2 (germline): LGHNA, YNFKEQ. CDR3 in amino acids: CVSSQDPTNRGAGANVLTF. The DNA for the CDR3 is TGTGTCAGCAGCCAGGATCCGACTAACAGGGGGGCTGGGGCCAACGTCCTGACTTTC.

This chain joins TRBV6-2 or TRBV6-3 and TRBJ2-7; D not resolved. CDR3 size: 13 residues. V was cut by 6 bases and J by 3 bases, with 12 bases left in between. The germline gives CDR1 MNHEY, CDR2 SVGEGT. CDR3 residues: CASRVSDVYEQYF. For the CDR3, the DNA is TGTGCCAGCAGAGTTTCGGACGTCTACGAGCAGTACTTC.

The chain employs TRBV29-1 and TRBJ1-1; D not resolved. The V and J ends lost 1 base and 3 bases respectively, with 9 bases between them. Germline values: CDR1 SQVTM, CDR2 ANQGSEA. CDR3 size: 13 residues. The DNA of the CDR3 is TGCAGCGTTGAAGGAAATAGGGACACTGAAGCTTTCTTT. Translated: CSVEGNRDTEAFF.

This clonotype was found a few times. The genes are TRBV2 and TRBJ1-6, with D perhaps matching TRBD1 (6 bases). CDR1 SNHLY and CDR2 FYNNEI come from the germline V gene. Trimming shortened V by 7 bases and J by 11 bases, and 15 bases separated the two germline ends. The CDR3 has 13 amino acids. CDR3 DNA: TGTGCCAGCAAAGACGGACAGAGCACACCCCTCCACTTT. It translates to CASKDGQSTPLHF. The full variable domain, in which reference TRBV2 and TRBJ1-6 provide the parts outside the CDR3, is EPEVTQTPSHQVTQMGQEVILRCVPISNHLYFYWYRQILGQKVEFLVSFYNNEISEKSEIFDDQFSVERPDGSNFTLKIRSTKLEDSAMYFCASKDGQSTPLHFGNGTRLTVT.

Notes on this clonotype: Germline and junction disagree at one end, which may indicate a read error. The chain joins TRBV9 to TRBJ1-2, with D maybe TRBD1 (6 bases). Germline values: CDR1 SGDLS, CDR2 YYNGEE. The CDR3 is 16 amino acids. CDR3 nucleotides: TGTGCTAGCAGCAGCCGGGACAACCATTTGGGCTATGGCTACACCTTC. This sequence encodes CASSSRDNHLGYGYTF.

The V call is TRBV20-1, the J call TRBJ2-6; 9 bases are a match to TRBD2. Losses at the gene ends were 0 bases for V and 4 bases for J; bases not matched to a gene: 10. Germline V gene data show CDR1 as DFQATT and CDR2 as SNEGSKA (reference sequence). The CDR3 length is 18 residues. CDR3 in amino acids: CSARDLRGGASGANVLTF. As DNA, the CDR3 is TGCAGTGCTAGAGATCTCCGCGGGGGGGCCTCCGGGGCCAACGTCCTGACTTTC.

As for this clonotype: Being one base from a much bigger clone, this may be a read error. The J gene is TRBJ2-7, the V gene TRBV29-1; D is perhaps TRBD1 or TRBD2 (5 bases each). Trimming pared 5 bases from V and 2 bases from J, leaving 13 bases between. This CDR3 contains 13 residues. Germline CDR1 SQVTM, CDR2 ANQGSEA. CDR3 in amino acids: CSVMPGATYEQYF. Written as DNA, the CDR3 is TGCAGCGTTATGCCCGGGGCTACCTACGAGCAGTACTTC.

The J gene is TRBJ2-6, the V gene TRBV6-5; D gene ambiguous. This CDR3 has 16 residues. With 2 bases removed from V and 0 bases from J, the gap between germline ends came to 8 bases. CDR1 is MNHEY and CDR2 is SVGAGI in the germline V gene. CDR3: CASSYKSTSGANVLTF. Here the CDR3 DNA reads TGTGCCAGCAGTTACAAAAGTACCTCTGGGGCCAACGTCCTGACTTTC.

This chain joins TRBV6-6 and TRBJ1-1, with TRBD1 identical over 8 bases. V gave up 6 bases and J gave up 3 bases; unmatched junction bases: 6. The CDR3 loop spans 14 amino acids. CDR1 MNHNY and CDR2 SVGAGI come from the germline V gene (reference sequence). Written as DNA, the CDR3 is TGTGCCAGCAGCACACAGGGGGAAGACACTGAAGCTTTCTTT. It yields the protein CASSTQGEDTEAFF.

V is TRBV7-2 and J is TRBJ2-5, with D perhaps TRBD2 (7 bases). Germline assignment: CDR1 SGHTA and CDR2 FQGNSA. The CDR3 loop spans 15 amino acids. Deletions cut 7 bases from V and 1 base from J, with 16 bases between. CDR3 protein: CASTYIRGAQETQYF. The CDR3 coding sequence is TGTGCCAGCACCTACATCCGGGGGGCCCAAGAGACCCAGTACTTC.

The chain joins TRBV9 to TRBJ2-7; unclear D gene. V lost 0 bases and J 3 bases, leaving 7 bases between the germline ends. This CDR3 comprises 13 residues. Germline V gives CDR1 SGDLS, CDR2 YYNGEE. The DNA of the CDR3 is TGTGCCAGCAGCGTAGCTGACAACTACGAGCAGTACTTC. Encoded protein: CASSVADNYEQYF. Full variable domain (remainder filled in from reference TRBV9 and TRBJ2-7): DSGVTQTPKHLITATGQRVTLRCSPRSGDLSVYWYQQSLDQGLQFLIQYYNGEERAKGNILERFSAQQFPDLHSELNLSSLELGDSALYFCASSVADNYEQYFGPGTRLTVT.

This clonotype was picked up a small number of times. The genes are TRBV4-1 and TRBJ2-1; D uncertain. The V end lost 2 bases, the J end lost 0 bases, and 11 bases lay between the germline ends. The CDR3 covers 16 residues. Germline CDR1 is MGHRA and CDR2 is YSYEKL. The CDR3 reads CASSQPTRSSYNEQFF. The CDR3 nucleotides read TGCGCCAGCAGCCAACCTACAAGGAGCTCCTACAATGAGCAGTTCTTC.